Included here is one T cell receptor (beta chain) sequence, with context. Its specificity is not known. Clones were sequenced by immunoSEQ multiplex PCR, and TCRdb holds only the in-frame ones, with some missing. The data contain about 150,000 clones, 85% to 90% of them seen just once; the ten biggest clones take up approximately 9.2%. The sample is drawn from a study of cytomegalovirus exposure and HLA in healthy donors. Regarding the study as a whole: Testing in vitro showed a few CMV-associated chains specific for CMV antigens. The majority of TCR sequences were rare, yet some public TCRs appeared in many donors.

The CDR3 contains 15 residues. With V trimmed by 5 bases and J by 4 bases, 3 bases remained unmatched. Per the germline V gene, CDR1 is MNHEY and CDR2 is SVGAGI. V is TRBV6-5 and J is TRBJ2-1; 12 nucleotides align to TRBD2. Sequencing was carried out using PBMCs. This clonotype was sampled from a woman between 18 and 30 years old in good health and CMV-seropositive. CDR3 in DNA: TGTGCCAGCAGTAAACTAGCGGGGGGTTACAATGAGCAGTTCTTC. Protein: CASSKLAGGYNEQFF.